This T cell receptor beta chain was identified during a study of T-cell reconstitution after alpha-beta-depleted transplantation in children. Germline CDR1 is LNHDA and CDR2 is SQIVND (reference sequence). There are 16 residues in the CDR3. Trimming cost V 1 base and J 0 bases, with 10 bases left between them. Preparation of the TCRbeta library was carried out with unique molecular identifiers. In TCRdb, the PCR reads were re-called with MiXCR into one record per CDR3 protein. Here the sample spans some 590,000 distinct CDR3 sequences, roughly 10% being singletons. The sample was PBMCs from the stem cell graft donor, taken from the stem cell graft. The sequence was collected from a human donor who donated a stem cell graft to a child with acute myeloid leukemia. V gene TRBV19 combines with J gene TRBJ2-1; D could derive from TRBD1 or TRBD2 (6 bases each). This CDR3 reads CASSIVGGRSYNEQFF. The CDR3 DNA reads TGTGCCAGTAGTATAGTCGGGGGCCGCTCCTACAATGAGCAGTTCTTC.